The present T cell receptor (beta chain) was sequenced within a study of blood T cell repertoires in COVID-19. As for the study in general: Samples came from the United States, Italy and Spain, spanning acute and convalescent COVID-19.

The assay was immunoSEQ multiplex PCR, and TCRdb's table has in-frame clones only and misses some. The sample shows about 200,000 clones, 80% of them seen only once. Germline V CDR1 and CDR2: SGHDT, YYEEEE. V shed 4 bases, J shed 1 base, and the junction held 9 bases outside the gene matches. The CDR3 length is 17 residues. This clonotype was obtained from a woman between 65 and 79 years old with acute or convalescent COVID-19. The material sequenced was peripheral blood. The chain uses TRBV5-6 and TRBJ2-2; 8 nucleotides match TRBD2. CDR3 sequence: CASSPPGGGLNTGELFF. CDR3 bases: TGTGCCAGCAGCCCCCCCGGGGGGGGTTTGAACACCGGGGAGCTGTTTTTT.